What follows is one TCR beta chain and its context. CDR3 length equals 14 residues. V dropped 2 bases and J dropped 4; count of bases not matched to a gene: 2. The germline gives CDR1 LGHDT, CDR2 YNNKEL (reference sequence). The data derive from a study of blood T cell repertoires in COVID-19. Looking at the study overall: The United States, Italy and Spain were the sources of the acute and convalescent COVID-19 samples. In each case, the material was cDNA or gDNA derived from T cells, B-cell-depleted T cells, or PBMCs.

In the authors' methods: From reference gene primer amplification, estimates of nucleated cell counts were derived. Repertoires were generated with immunoSEQ multiplex PCR, while TCRdb's copy carries only in-frame clones and drops some. D and trimming come from the DNA, and the V and J calls and clone size come from that table. The table records 94,000 or so clones, about 91% of them present only once. This TCR was recovered from a woman aged 70 to 79 with acute or convalescent COVID-19. The chain uses TRBV3-1 (or the pseudogene TRBV3-2) and TRBJ2-4; 7 positions match TRBD1. Input material: peripheral blood. For the CDR3, the DNA is TGTGCCAGCAGCCAATTGGACAGGAAAAACATTCAGTACTTC. This translates into CASSQLDRKNIQYF.